The 20 T cell receptor beta chains reported below all come from one sample, sequenced in a study of blood T cell repertoires in COVID-19. The protocol was immunoSEQ multiplex PCR, while the TCRdb copy is restricted to in-frame clones and leaves out a portion. Of about 120,000 clones listed, about 89% are singletons. The sequenced material came from peripheral blood. Receptor source: a woman aged 70-85 years with acute or convalescent COVID-19.

This chain uses TRBV6-5 with TRBJ2-1; a weak D match, TRBD2 (7 bases). This CDR3 contains 12 residues. V lost 8 bases to trimming and J lost 5 bases, with 10 bases between them. Germline CDR1 is MNHEY and CDR2 is SVGAGI. The DNA for the CDR3 is TGTGCCAGCCTCGGGGGGCACAATGAGCAGTTCTTC. This gives the protein CASLGGHNEQFF.

The rearrangement joins TRBV28 to TRBJ1-2; D is unclear. This CDR3 has 14 residues. Per the germline V gene, CDR1 is MDHEN and CDR2 is SYDVKM. Between the trimmed V and J ends, which lost 10 bases and 7 bases, there was a span of 22 bases. CDR3 sequence (DNA): TGTGCCATCAGACCCATGGAGGGTCATCGTGGCTACACCTTC. Translated, it gives CAIRPMEGHRGYTF.

The chain employs TRBV2 and TRBJ2-5; 8 bases line up with TRBD1. Per germline, CDR1 SNHLY and CDR2 FYNNEI. J was trimmed by 5 bases and V by 1 base; bases with no gene match: 3. CDR3 length equals 14 residues. The CDR3 DNA reads TGTGCCAGCAGTGAAGGGACAGGGTTGGAGACCCAGTACTTC. Protein product: CASSEGTGLETQYF.

CDR3 region: CASSPLWSGDEKLFF. The CDR3 bases are TGCGCCAGCAGCCCTTTATGGTCAGGGGATGAAAAACTGTTTTTT. The rearrangement links TRBV4-1 to TRBJ1-4; D may be TRBD1 (6 bases). The V end was cut by 4 bases, the J end by 6 bases, with 15 bases between. Germline lookup yields CDR1 MGHRA and CDR2 YSYEKL. The CDR3 runs 15 residues.

In its sample, this clone was seen once. The chain carries TRBV6-5 and TRBJ1-2; 11 nucleotides line up with TRBD1. The CDR3 runs 14 residues. V trimming: 9 bases; J trimming: 7 bases; junction bases outside the gene matches: 10. Germline values: CDR1 MNHEY, CDR2 SVGAGI. The chain's CDR3 is CASTEGQGAGGYTF. In DNA, the CDR3 is TGTGCCAGTACCGAAGGACAGGGGGCCGGTGGCTACACCTTC.

Of note for this clone: The sample carries other DNA sequences with the same CDR3. This rearrangement joins TRBV5-1 to TRBJ2-1, with D possibly matching TRBD1 (5 bases). CDR1 is SGHRS and CDR2 is YFSETQ in the germline V gene. The CDR3 extends over 14 amino acids. The V end lost 0 bases, the J end lost 4 bases, and 8 bases lay between the germline ends. CDR3 bases: TGCGCCAGCAGCTTGGCGACAGATTACAATGAGCAGTTCTTC. This translates into CASSLATDYNEQFF.

V is TRBV9 and J is TRBJ1-3; 8 positions match TRBD1. In germline, CDR1 is SGDLS, CDR2 YYNGEE. V lost 3 bases to trimming and J lost 2 bases; unmatched junction nucleotides: 10. The CDR3 is made up of 17 amino acids. The CDR3 DNA sequence: TGTGCCAGCAGCGCGCCCCGGGGGGACAGGACTGGAAACACCATATATTTT. Its protein is CASSAPRGDRTGNTIYF.

The chain employs TRBV4-1 and TRBJ2-3; possible D gene TRBD2, 7 bases. Trimming stripped 3 bases from V and 2 bases from J, with 12 bases between. Germline V gives CDR1 MGHRA, CDR2 YSYEKL. The CDR3 loop spans 15 amino acids. In DNA, the CDR3 is TGCGCCAGCAGCCACGGCGGGGGCCTCACAGATACGCAGTATTTT. This gives the protein CASSHGGGLTDTQYF.

This clone was seen only a few times. J is TRBJ1-2 and V is TRBV6-1, with 8 bases that match TRBD1. With 2 bases clipped from V and 2 bases from J, the junction kept 4 bases outside the gene matches. Germline V lookup: CDR1 MNHNS, CDR2 SASEGT. This CDR3 region has 15 residues. Written as DNA, the CDR3 is TGTGCCAGCAGTGAAAGGGACAGGTTAAACTATGGCTACACCTTC. Translated: CASSERDRLNYGYTF.

The V call is TRBV28, the J call TRBJ1-5; D remains unclear. Germline V CDR1 and CDR2: MDHEN, SYDVKM. The CDR3 spans 12 residues. Between the trimmed V and J ends, which lost 7 bases and 7 bases, there was a span of 11 bases. The CDR3 nucleotides are TGTGCCAGCACTAATCTTTGGCAGCCCCAGCATTTT. The encoded protein is CASTNLWQPQHF.

This chain connects TRBV10-3 to TRBJ2-4; 8 nucleotides agree with TRBD1. The trim removed 8 bases at V and 8 bases at J, leaving 5 bases unmatched. The CDR3 extends over 12 amino acids. Germline CDR1 and CDR2: ENHRY and SYGVKD. The DNA for the CDR3 is TGTGCCATCGGGACAGGAGGGGACATTCAGTACTTC. Its translation: CAIGTGGDIQYF.

This clone was recorded only once. This chain connects TRBV9 to TRBJ1-2, with 7 bases matching TRBD1. With 4 bases clipped from V and 4 bases from J, the junction kept 7 bases outside the gene matches. CDR3 length: 14 residues. From germline, CDR1 is SGDLS and CDR2 YYNGEE. CDR3 DNA sequence: TGTGCCAGCAGCCTTAGCGGGGACAGCTATGGCTACACCTTC. This translates into CASSLSGDSYGYTF.

This clone has only a few counts. The CDR3 bases are TGCGCCAGCAGCCAAACCGGGACAGTCCTTGAAAAACTGTTTTTT. It translates to CASSQTGTVLEKLFF. This sequence joins TRBV4-1 and TRBJ1-4, with 7 bases lining up with TRBD1. J lost 7 bases, V lost 2 bases, and 7 bases had no gene match. Germline V gene lookup returns CDR1 MGHRA and CDR2 YSYEKL. This CDR3 contains 15 residues.

This chain uses TRBV12-5 with TRBJ1-2; D not resolved. The CDR3 totals 12 residues. V lost 6 bases and J lost 5, with 10 bases in between. Germline assignment: CDR1 LGHNT and CDR2 FRNRAP. CDR3 in DNA: TGTGCTAGTGGGACAACGGGGTATGGCTACACCTTC. Amino acid sequence: CASGTTGYGYTF.

This clone was counted a single time. The V call is TRBV28, the J call TRBJ1-1; possible D gene TRBD1, 5 bases. V lost 8 bases and J lost 1, with 14 bases in between. Germline assignment: CDR1 MDHEN and CDR2 SYDVKM. This CDR3 region has 14 residues. In DNA form, the CDR3 reads TGTGCCAGCCCCCCCCCGGGGGGGAACACTGAAGCTTTCTTT. Its protein product is CASPPPGGNTEAFF.

The V gene is TRBV27, the J gene TRBJ2-3, with 8 bases aligning to TRBD1. The V and J ends lost 8 bases and 3 bases, in that order; junction bases with no gene match: 1. The CDR3 sequence is 12 residues long. Germline V gene sequence: CDR1 MNHEY, CDR2 SMNVEV (reference sequence). The CDR3 spells CASHRGTDTQYF. The CDR3 region has the DNA TGTGCCAGCCACAGGGGGACAGATACGCAGTATTTT.

The chain combines TRBV28 with TRBJ1-1, with D hard to call. V lost 2 bases and J 13 bases, leaving 11 bases between the germline ends. The CDR3 covers 11 residues. CDR1 and CDR2 from the germline V gene are MDHEN and SYDVKM. The CDR3 sequence: CASSLTGKDFF. CDR3 nucleotide sequence: TGTGCCAGCAGTTTAACGGGGAAAGATTTCTTT.

The V call is TRBV10-3, the J call TRBJ2-7; 11 nucleotides align to TRBD1. CDR1 and CDR2 from the germline V gene are ENHRY and SYGVKD. The CDR3 totals 14 residues. V lost 8 bases to trimming and J lost 2 bases; unmatched junction nucleotides: 5. CDR3 coding DNA: TGTGCCATCGGACGGGACAGGGGGGCCTACGAGCAGTACTTC. Translating gives CAIGRDRGAYEQYF.

The chain uses TRBV2 and TRBJ2-7, with D possibly matching TRBD2 (6 bases). The CDR3 totals 14 residues. Trimming took off 8 bases at V and 0 bases at J, with 14 bases between the two ends. The germline gives CDR1 SNHLY, CDR2 FYNNEI. CDR3 in amino acids: CASRRELRSYEQYF. In DNA, the CDR3 is TGTGCCAGCCGGAGGGAGTTACGCTCCTACGAGCAGTACTTC.

This chain uses TRBV18 with TRBJ2-3; 7 nucleotides line up with TRBD2. Germline V gene lookup returns CDR1 KGHSH and CDR2 LQKENI. CDR3 size: 15 residues. Germline trimming cut 2 bases from V and 4 bases from J; bases unmatched to any gene: 6. The CDR3 here is CASSPYTAGADTQYF. The CDR3 DNA sequence: TGTGCCAGCTCACCATACACGGCGGGGGCAGATACGCAGTATTTT.